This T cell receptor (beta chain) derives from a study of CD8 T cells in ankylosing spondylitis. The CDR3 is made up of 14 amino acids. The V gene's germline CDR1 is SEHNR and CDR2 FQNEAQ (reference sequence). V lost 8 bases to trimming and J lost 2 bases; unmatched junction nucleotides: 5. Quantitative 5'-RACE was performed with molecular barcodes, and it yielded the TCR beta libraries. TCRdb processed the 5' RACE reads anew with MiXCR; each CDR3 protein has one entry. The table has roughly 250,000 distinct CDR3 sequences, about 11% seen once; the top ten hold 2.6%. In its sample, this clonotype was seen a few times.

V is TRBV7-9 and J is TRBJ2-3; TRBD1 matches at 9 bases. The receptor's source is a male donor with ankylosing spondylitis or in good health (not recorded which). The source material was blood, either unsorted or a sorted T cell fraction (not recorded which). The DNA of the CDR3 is TGTGCCAGCCTCCGGGACAGGGTCACAGATACGCAGTATTTT. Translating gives CASLRDRVTDTQYF.